What follows is one TCR beta chain and its context. Its target is not known. This sample was included in a study of shared clonotypes between healthy human individuals. About the study: The cohort comprised a couple of women and a few men. Their ages spanned 18 to 49 years.

The material for each subset, its genomic DNA, was split evenly across several immunoSEQ plates. Sequencing used immunoSEQ multiplex PCR; TCRdb keeps in-frame clones, though not all of them. Seen here are 450,000 to 500,000 clones, about 84% observed once, and the top ten hold roughly 13%. Whole-study results and caveats: Sampling included only blood; tissue repertoires likely differ.

Donors comprised healthy HIV-negative adults lacking recent acute infections or vaccinations. The CDR3 has 15 amino acids. V lost 5 bases, J lost 2 bases, and 9 bases stayed unmatched. Germline CDR1 SGHTA, CDR2 FQGTGA. This chain joins TRBV7-3 and TRBJ2-7; 7 bases agree with TRBD2. Material for sequencing was PBMCs. The receptor's source is a woman aged 40-49 years in good health. Some clones in this sample may be carry-over from other donors' samples. The CDR3 DNA reads TGTGCCAGCAGCCCATCGGGGGGAGCGGCCTACGAGCAGTACTTC. It codes for CASSPSGGAAYEQYF.